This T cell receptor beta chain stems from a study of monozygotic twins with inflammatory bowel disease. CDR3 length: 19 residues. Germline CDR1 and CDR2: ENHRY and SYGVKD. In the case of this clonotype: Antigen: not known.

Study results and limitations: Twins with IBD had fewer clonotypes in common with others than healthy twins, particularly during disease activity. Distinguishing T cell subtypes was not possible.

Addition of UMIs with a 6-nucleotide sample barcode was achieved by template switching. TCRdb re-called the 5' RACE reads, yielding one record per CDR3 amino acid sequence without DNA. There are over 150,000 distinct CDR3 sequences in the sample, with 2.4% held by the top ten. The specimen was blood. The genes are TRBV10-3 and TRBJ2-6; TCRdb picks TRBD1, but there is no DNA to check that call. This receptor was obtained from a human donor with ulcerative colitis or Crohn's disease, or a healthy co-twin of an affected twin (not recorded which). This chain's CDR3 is CAISEDNRGWRSGANVLTF.